This TCR beta chain was retrieved from a study of cytomegalovirus exposure and HLA in healthy donors. PCR amplification relied on 60 Vbeta primers (plus 13 Jbeta primers). TCRdb's table, derived via immunoSEQ multiplex PCR, lists solely in-frame clones and lacks some. The sample shows over 150,000 clones, more than 75% of them seen only once. Study-wide points: As a later analysis revealed, the rate of TCR association differed by HLA locus, with DRB1 most and HLA-C fewest. The classifier reportedly diagnosed cytomegalovirus status with high sensitivity and specificity.

Comment on this clone: Its antigen is currently unknown.

The CDR3 extends over 14 amino acids. The germline V gene encodes CDR1 MNHEY and CDR2 SVGAGI. Germline trimming cut 6 bases from V and 11 bases from J; bases unmatched to any gene: 15. The rearrangement uses TRBV6-5 and TRBJ1-2; 7 bases fit TRBD1. The TCR comes from a man aged 25-40 years in good health and CMV-seropositive. The sequencing input was PBMCs. The DNA of the CDR3 is TGTGCCAGCAGCCGTCCCTCGGGACAGCAGATTTACACCTTC. The encoded protein is CASSRPSGQQIYTF.